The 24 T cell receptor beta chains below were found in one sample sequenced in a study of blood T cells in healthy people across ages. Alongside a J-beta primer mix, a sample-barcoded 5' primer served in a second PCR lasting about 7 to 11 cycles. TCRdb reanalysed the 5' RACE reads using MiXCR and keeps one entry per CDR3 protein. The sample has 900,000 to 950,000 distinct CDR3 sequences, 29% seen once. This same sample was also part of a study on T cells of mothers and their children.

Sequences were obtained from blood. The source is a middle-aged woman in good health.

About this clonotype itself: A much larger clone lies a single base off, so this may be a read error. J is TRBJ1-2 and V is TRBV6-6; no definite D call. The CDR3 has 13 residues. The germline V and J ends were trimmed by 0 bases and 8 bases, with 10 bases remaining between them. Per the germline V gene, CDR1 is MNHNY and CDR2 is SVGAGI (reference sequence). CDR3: CASSYSGRAGYTF. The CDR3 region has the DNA TGTGCCAGCAGTTACTCAGGTCGGGCGGGCTACACCTTC.

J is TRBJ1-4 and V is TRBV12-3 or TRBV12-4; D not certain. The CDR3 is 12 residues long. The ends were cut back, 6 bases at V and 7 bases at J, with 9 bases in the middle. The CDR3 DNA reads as TGTGCCAGCAGCCCTGGAAGTGAAAAACTGTTTTTT. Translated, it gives CASSPGSEKLFF.

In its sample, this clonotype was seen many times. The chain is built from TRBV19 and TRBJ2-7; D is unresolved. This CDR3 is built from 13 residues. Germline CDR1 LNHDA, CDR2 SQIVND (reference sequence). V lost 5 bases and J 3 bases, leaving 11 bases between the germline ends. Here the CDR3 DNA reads TGTGCCAGTAGTGCTGCAGCGTACTACGAGCAGTACTTC. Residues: CASSAAAYYEQYF.

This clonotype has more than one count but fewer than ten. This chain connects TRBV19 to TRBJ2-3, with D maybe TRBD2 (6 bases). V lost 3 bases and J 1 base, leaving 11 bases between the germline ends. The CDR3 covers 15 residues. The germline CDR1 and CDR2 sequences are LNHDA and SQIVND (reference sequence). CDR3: CASSIRTTGTDTQYF. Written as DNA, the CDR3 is TGTGCCAGTAGTATTCGGACTACCGGCACAGATACGCAGTATTTT.

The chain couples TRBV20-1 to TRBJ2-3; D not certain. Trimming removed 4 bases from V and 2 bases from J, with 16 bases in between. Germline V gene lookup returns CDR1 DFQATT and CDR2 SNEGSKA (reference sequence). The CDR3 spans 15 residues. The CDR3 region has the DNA TGCAGTGCTAAATCTGGACCGCGGCACACAGATACGCAGTATTTT. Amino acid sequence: CSAKSGPRHTDTQYF.

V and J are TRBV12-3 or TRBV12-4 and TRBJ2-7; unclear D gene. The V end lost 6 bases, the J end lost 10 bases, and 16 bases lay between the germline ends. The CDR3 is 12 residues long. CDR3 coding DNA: TGTGCCAGCAGCACTTCCTTGGAGATCCAGTACTTC. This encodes CASSTSLEIQYF.

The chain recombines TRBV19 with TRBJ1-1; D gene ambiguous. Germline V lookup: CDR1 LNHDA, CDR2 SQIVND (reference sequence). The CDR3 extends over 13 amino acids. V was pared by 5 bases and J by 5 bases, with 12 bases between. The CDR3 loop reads CASSARPATEAFF. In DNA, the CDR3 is TGTGCCAGTAGTGCGCGGCCGGCTACTGAAGCTTTCTTT. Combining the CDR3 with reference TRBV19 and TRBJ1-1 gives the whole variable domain DGGITQSPKYLFRKEGQNVTLSCEQNLNHDAMYWYRQDPGQGLRLIYYSQIVNDFQKGDIAEGYSVSREKKESFPLTVTSAQKNPTAFYLCASSARPATEAFFGQGTRLTVV.

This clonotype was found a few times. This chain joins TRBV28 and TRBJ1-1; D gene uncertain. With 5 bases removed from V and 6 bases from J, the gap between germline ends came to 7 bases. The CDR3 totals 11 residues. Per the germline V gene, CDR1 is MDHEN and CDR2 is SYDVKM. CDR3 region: CASSVYSEAFF. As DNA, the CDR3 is TGTGCCAGCAGTGTTTACTCTGAAGCTTTCTTT.

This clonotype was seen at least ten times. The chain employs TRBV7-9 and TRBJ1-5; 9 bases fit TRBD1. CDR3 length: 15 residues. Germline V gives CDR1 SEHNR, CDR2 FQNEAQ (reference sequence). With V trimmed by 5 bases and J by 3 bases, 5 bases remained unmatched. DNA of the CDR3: TGTGCCAGCAGCGGGACAGGGAGCCACAATCAGCCCCAGCATTTT. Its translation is CASSGTGSHNQPQHF.

This CDR3 is CASSFGLAGAAYNEQFF. The CDR3 DNA is TGCGCCAGCAGCTTCGGACTAGCGGGGGCGGCCTACAATGAGCAGTTCTTC. The chain couples TRBV5-1 to TRBJ2-1, with 13 bases lining up with TRBD2. The CDR3 totals 17 residues. Per the germline V gene, CDR1 is SGHRS and CDR2 is YFSETQ. J was trimmed by 2 bases and V by 2 bases; bases with no gene match: 4.

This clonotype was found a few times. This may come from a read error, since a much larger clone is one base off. In DNA, the CDR3 is TGCGCCAGCAGCTCGGGACAGGGGAGAGCAGGTACGCAGTATTTT. Translated: CASSSGQGRAGTQYF. The V gene is TRBV5-1, the J gene TRBJ2-3; the match to TRBD1 covers 10 bases. The germline V gene encodes CDR1 SGHRS and CDR2 YFSETQ. This CDR3 comprises 15 residues. The ends lost 3 bases at V and 8 bases at J; junction bases unmatched: 9.

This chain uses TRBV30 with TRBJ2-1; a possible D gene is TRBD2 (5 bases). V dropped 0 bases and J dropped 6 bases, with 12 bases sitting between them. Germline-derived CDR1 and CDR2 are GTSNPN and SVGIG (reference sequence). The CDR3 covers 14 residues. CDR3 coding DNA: TGTGCCTGGAGTGTACTAGGAACGGGCAATGAGCAGTTCTTC. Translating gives CAWSVLGTGNEQFF.

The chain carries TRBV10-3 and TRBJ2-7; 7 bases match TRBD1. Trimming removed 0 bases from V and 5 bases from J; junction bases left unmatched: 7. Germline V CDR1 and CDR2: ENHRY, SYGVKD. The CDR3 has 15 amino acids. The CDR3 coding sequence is TGTGCCATCAGTGAGTCGATCAGGGGGATCAACGAGCAGTACTTC. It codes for CAISESIRGINEQYF.

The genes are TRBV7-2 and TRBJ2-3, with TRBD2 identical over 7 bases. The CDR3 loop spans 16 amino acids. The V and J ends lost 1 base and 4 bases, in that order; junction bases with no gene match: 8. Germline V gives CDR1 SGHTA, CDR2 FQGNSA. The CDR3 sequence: CASSLVSSGDSDTQYF. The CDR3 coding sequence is TGTGCCAGCAGCTTAGTATCCAGCGGGGACTCAGATACGCAGTATTTT.

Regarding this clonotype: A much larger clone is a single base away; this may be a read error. The CDR3 spells CASSWGMGPDTQYF. The DNA for the CDR3 is TGCGCCAGCAGCTGGGGGATGGGGCCAGATACGCAGTATTTT. The chain carries TRBV5-1 and TRBJ2-3, with D possibly called TRBD1 or TRBD2 (5 bases each). The CDR3 spans 14 residues. V gave up 3 bases and J gave up 4 bases, with 12 bases separating them. Germline lookup yields CDR1 SGHRS and CDR2 YFSETQ. Drawing the rest from reference TRBV5-1 and TRBJ2-3, the complete variable domain is KAGVTQTPRYLIKTRGQQVTLSCSPISGHRSVSWYQQTPGQGLQFLFEYFSETQRNKGNFPGRFSGRQFSNSRSEMNVSTLELGDSALYLCASSWGMGPDTQYFGPGTRLTVL.

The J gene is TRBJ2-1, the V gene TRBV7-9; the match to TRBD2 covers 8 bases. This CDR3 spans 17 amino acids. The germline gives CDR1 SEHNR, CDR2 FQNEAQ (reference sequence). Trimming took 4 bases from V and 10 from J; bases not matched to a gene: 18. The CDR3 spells CASSSSLGSGGLGEQFF. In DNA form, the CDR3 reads TGTGCCAGCAGCTCCTCCCTTGGGAGCGGGGGACTGGGGGAGCAGTTCTTC.

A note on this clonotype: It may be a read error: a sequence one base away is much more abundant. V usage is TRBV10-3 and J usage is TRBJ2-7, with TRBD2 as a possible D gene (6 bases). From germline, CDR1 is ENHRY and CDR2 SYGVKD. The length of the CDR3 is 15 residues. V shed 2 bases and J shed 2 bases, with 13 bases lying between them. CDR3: CAISEKDGGAYEQYF. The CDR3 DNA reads TGTGCCATCAGTGAGAAGGACGGGGGTGCCTACGAGCAGTACTTC.

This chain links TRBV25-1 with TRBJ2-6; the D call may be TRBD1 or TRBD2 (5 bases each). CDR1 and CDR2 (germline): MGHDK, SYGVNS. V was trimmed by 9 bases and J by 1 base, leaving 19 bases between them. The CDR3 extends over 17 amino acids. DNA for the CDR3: TGTGCCAGTAGTACGGCCCTGGGGGAATCTGGGGCCAACGTCCTGACTTTC. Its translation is CASSTALGESGANVLTF. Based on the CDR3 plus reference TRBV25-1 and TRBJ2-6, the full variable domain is EADIYQTPRYLVIGTGKKITLECSQTMGHDKMYWYQQDPGMELHLIHYSYGVNSTEKGDLSSESTVSRIRTEHFPLTLESARPSHTSQYLCASSTALGESGANVLTFGAGSRLTVL.

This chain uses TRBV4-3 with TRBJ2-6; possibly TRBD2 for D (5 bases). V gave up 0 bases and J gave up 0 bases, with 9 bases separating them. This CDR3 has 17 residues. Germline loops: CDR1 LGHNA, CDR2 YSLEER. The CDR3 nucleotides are TGCGCCAGCAGCCAAGAAACGGGAAACTCTGGGGCCAACGTCCTGACTTTC. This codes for CASSQETGNSGANVLTF.

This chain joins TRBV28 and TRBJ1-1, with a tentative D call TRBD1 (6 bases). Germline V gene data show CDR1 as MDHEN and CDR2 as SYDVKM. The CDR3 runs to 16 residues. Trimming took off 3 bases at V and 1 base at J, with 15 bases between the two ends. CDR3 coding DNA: TGTGCCAGCAGTTTCCCCGGACAGCCACAGAACACTGAAGCTTTCTTT. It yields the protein CASSFPGQPQNTEAFF. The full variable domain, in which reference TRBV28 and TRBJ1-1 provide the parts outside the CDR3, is DVKVTQSSRYLVKRTGEKVFLECVQDMDHENMFWYRQDPGLGLRLIYFSYDVKMKEKGDIPEGYSVSREKKERFSLILESASTNQTSMYLCASSFPGQPQNTEAFFGQGTRLTVV.

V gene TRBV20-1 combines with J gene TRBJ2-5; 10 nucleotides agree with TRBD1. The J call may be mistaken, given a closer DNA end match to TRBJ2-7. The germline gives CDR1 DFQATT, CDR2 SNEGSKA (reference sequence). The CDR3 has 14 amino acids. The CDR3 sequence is CSARAGQGAYEQYF. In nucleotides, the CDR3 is TGCAGTGCTAGAGCCGGACAGGGGGCCTACGAGCAGTACTTC.

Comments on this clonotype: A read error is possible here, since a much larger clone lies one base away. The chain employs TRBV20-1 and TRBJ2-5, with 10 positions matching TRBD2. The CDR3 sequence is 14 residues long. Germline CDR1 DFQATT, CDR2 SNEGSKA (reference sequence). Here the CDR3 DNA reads TGCAGCCCCTCAACTAGCGGGATAGGTGGGACCCAGTACTTC. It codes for CSPSTSGIGGTQYF.

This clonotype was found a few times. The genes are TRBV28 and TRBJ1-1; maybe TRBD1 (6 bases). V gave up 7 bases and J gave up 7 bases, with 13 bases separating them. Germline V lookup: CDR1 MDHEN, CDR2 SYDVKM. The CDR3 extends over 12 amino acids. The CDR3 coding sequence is TGTGCCAGCACCACGGACAGATTTGAAGCTTTCTTT. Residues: CASTTDRFEAFF.

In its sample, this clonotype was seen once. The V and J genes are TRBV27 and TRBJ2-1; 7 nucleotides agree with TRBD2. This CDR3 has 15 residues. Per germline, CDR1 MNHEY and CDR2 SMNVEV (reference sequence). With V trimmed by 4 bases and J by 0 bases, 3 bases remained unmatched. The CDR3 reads CASSSGGYSYNEQFF. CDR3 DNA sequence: TGTGCCAGCAGTTCCGGGGGGTACTCCTACAATGAGCAGTTCTTC.